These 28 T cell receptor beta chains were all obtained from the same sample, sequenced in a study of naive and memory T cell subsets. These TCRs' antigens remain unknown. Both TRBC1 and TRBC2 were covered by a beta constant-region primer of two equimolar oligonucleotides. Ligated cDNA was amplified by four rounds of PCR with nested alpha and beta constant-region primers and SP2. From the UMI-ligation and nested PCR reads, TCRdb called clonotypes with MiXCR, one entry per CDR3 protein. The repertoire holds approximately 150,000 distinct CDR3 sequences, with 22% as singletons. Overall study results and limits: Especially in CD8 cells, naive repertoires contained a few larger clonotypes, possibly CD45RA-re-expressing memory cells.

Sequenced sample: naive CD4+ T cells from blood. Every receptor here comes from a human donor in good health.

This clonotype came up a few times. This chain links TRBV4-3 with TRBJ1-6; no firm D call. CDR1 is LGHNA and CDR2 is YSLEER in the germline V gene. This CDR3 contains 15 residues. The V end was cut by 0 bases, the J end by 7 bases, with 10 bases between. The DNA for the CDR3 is TGCGCCAGCAGCCAAGAGCCTCTCGGGAATTCACCCCTCCACTTT. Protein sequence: CASSQEPLGNSPLHF.

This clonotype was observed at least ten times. The CDR3 region is CASSAVRTTHEAFF. CDR3 sequence (DNA): TGTGCCAGCAGCGCAGTGAGAACAACGCATGAAGCTTTCTTT. The V and J genes are TRBV12-3 or TRBV12-4 and TRBJ1-1, with D unresolved. The V end was cut by 6 bases, the J end by 7 bases, with 18 bases between. This CDR3 is 14 amino acids long.

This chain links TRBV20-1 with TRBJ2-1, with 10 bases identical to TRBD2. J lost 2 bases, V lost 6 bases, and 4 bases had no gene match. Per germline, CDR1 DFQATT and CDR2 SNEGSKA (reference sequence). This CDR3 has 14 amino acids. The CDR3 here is CSASSGSTYNEQFF. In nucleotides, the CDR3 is TGCAGTGCCTCTAGCGGGAGCACCTACAATGAGCAGTTCTTC.

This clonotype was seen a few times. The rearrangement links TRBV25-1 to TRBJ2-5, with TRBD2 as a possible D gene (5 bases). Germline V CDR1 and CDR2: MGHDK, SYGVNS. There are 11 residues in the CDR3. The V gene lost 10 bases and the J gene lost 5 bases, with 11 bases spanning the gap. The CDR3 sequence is CATGSGETQYF. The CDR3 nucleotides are TGTGCCACCGGCTCGGGGGAGACCCAGTACTTC.

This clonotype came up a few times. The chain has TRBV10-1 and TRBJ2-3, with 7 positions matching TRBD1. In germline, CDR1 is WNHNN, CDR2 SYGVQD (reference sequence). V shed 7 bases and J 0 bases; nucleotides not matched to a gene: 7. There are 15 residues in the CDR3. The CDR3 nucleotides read TGCGCCAGCATGACAGGGATAACTAGCACAGATACGCAGTATTTT. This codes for CASMTGITSTDTQYF.

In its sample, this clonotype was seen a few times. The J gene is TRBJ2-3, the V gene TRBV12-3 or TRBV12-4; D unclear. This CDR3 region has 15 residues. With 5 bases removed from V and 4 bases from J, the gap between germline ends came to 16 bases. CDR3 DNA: TGTGCCAGCAGTCCCTTTACTGGTTTCCCAGATACGCAGTATTTT. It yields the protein CASSPFTGFPDTQYF.

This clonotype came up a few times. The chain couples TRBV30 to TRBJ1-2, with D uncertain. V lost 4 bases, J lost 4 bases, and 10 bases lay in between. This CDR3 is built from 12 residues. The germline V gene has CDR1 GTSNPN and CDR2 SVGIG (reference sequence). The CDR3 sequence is CAWKAQPYGYTF. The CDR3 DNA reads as TGTGCCTGGAAGGCTCAACCCTATGGCTACACCTTC.

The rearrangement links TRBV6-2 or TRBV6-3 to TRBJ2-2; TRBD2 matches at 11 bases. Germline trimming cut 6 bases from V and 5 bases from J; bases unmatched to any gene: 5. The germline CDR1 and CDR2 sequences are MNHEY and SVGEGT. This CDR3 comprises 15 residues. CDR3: CASSLWTSGTGELFF. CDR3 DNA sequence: TGTGCCAGCAGCCTGTGGACTAGCGGGACCGGGGAGCTGTTTTTT.

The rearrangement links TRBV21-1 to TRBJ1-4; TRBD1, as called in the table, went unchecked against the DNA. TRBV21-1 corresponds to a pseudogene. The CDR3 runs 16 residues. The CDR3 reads CASSKFRDTINEKLFF. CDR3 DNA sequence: TGTGCCAGCAGCAAATTTAGGGACACTATTAATGAAAAACTGTTTTTT.

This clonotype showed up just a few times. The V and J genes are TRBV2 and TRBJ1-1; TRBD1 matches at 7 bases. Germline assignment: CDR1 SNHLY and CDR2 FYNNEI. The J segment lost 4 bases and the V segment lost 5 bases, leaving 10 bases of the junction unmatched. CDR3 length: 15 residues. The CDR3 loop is CASSPGGSFGTEAFF. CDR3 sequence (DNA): TGTGCCAGCAGTCCAGGGGGGTCGTTTGGCACTGAAGCTTTCTTT.

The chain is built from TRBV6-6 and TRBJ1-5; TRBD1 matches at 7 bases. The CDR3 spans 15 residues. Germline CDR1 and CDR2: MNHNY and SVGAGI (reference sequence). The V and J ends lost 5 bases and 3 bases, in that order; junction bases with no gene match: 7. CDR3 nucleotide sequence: TGTGCCAGCAGTAATCCGACAGGGATCAATCAGCCCCAGCATTTT. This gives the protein CASSNPTGINQPQHF.

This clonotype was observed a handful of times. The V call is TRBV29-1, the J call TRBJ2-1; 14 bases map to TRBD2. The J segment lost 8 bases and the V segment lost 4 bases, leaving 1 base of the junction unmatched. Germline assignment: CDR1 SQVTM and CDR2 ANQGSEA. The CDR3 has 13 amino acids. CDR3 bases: TGCAGCGTTGGGGGACTAGCGGGAGATGAGCAGTTCTTC. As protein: CSVGGLAGDEQFF.

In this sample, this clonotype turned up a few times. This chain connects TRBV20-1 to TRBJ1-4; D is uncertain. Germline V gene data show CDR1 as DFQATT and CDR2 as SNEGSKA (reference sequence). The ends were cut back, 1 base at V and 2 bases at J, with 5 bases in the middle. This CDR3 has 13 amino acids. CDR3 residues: CSARVQTNEKLFF. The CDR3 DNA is TGCAGTGCTAGAGTGCAGACTAATGAAAAACTGTTTTTT.

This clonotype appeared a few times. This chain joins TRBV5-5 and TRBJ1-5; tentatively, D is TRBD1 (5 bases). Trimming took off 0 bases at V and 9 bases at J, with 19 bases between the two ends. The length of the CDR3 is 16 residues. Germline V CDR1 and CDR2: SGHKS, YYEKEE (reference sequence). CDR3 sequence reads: CASSLGAVGGNGPQHF. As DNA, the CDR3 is TGTGCCAGCAGCTTGGGCGCGGTGGGGGGGAATGGGCCCCAGCATTTT.

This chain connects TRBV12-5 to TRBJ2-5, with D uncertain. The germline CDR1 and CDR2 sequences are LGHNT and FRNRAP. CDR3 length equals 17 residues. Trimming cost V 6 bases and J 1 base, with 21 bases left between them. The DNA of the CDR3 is TGTGCTAGTGGCCTTGACATAGGGATGAGTATCCAAGAGACCCAGTACTTC. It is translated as CASGLDIGMSIQETQYF. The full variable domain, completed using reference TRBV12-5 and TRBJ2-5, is DARVTQTPRHKVTEMGQEVTMRCQPILGHNTVFWYRQTMMQGLELLAYFRNRAPLDDSGMPKDRFSAEMPDATLATLKIQPSEPRDSAVYFCASGLDIGMSIQETQYFGPGTRLLVL.

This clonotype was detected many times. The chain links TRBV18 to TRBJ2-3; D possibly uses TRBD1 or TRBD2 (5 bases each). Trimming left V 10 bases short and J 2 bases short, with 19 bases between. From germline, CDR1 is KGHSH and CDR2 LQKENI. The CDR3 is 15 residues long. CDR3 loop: CATQNLYGTTDTQYF. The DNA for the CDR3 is TGTGCCACCCAAAACCTCTATGGGACCACAGATACGCAGTATTTT.

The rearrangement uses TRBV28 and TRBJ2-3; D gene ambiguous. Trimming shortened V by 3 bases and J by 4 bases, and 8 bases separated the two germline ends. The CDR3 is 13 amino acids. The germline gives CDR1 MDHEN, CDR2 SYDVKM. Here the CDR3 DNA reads TGTGCCAGCAGTTTTATTGGGGCAGATACGCAGTATTTT. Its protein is CASSFIGADTQYF.

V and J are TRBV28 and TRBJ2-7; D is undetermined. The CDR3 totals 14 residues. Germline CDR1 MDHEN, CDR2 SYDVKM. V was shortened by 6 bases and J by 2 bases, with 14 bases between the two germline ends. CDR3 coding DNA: TGTGCCAGCAGCCGTATGGATCGACCCTACGAGCAGTACTTC. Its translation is CASSRMDRPYEQYF.

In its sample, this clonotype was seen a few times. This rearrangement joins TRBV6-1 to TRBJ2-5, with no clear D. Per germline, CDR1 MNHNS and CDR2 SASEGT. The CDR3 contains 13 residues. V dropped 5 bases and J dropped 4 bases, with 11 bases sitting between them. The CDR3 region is CASSWRHGETQYF. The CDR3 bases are TGTGCCAGCAGTTGGCGACATGGAGAGACCCAGTACTTC.

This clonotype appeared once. As DNA, the CDR3 is TGTGCCAGCAGCCCCAGACAGGGGTTGGGTTCCGGGGAGCTGTTTTTT. The encoded protein is CASSPRQGLGSGELFF. The V call is TRBV11-2, the J call TRBJ2-2; 8 positions match TRBD1. The CDR3 covers 16 residues. Germline V gene data show CDR1 as SGHAT and CDR2 as FQNNGV. V lost 5 bases, J lost 6 bases, and 11 bases stayed unmatched.

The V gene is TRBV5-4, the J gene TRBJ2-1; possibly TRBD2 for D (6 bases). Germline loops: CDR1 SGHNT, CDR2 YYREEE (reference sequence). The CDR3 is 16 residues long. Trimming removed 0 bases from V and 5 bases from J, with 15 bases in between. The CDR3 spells CASSLVHQRANNEQFF. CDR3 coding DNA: TGTGCCAGCAGCTTGGTCCATCAGCGGGCAAACAATGAGCAGTTCTTC.

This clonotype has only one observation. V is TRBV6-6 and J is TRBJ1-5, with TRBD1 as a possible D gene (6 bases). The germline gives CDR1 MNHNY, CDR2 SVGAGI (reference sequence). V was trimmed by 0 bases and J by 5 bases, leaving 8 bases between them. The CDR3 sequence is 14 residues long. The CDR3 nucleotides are TGTGCCAGCAGTTACTCGTCAGGGGATCAGCCCCAGCATTTT. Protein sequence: CASSYSSGDQPQHF.

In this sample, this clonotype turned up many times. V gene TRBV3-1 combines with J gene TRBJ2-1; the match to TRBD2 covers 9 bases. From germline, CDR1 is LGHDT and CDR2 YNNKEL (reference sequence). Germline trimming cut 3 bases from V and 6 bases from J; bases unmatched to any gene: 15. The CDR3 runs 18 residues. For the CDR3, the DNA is TGTGCCAGCAGCCAGGGACTAGCAGTTCCGTCCTTCATCAATGAGCAGTTCTTC. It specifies CASSQGLAVPSFINEQFF.

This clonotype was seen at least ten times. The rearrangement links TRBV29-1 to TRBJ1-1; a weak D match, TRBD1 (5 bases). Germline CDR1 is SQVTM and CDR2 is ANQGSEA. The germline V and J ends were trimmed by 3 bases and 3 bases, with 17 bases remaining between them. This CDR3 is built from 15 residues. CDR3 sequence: CSVDPGGGVDTEAFF. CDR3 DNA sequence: TGCAGCGTTGATCCGGGGGGAGGGGTAGACACTGAAGCTTTCTTT. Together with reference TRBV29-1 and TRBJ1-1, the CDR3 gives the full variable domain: SAVISQKPSRDICQRGTSLTIQCQVDSQVTMMFWYRQQPGQSLTLIATANQGSEATYESGFVIDKFPISRPNLTFSTLTVSNMSPEDSSIYLCSVDPGGGVDTEAFFGQGTRLTVV.

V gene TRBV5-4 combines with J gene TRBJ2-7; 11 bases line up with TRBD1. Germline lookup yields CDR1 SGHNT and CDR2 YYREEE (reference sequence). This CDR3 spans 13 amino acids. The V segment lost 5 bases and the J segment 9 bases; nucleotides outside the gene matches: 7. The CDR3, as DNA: TGTGCCAGCAGTAACGGACAGGGGGCTAGGCAGTACTTC. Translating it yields CASSNGQGARQYF.

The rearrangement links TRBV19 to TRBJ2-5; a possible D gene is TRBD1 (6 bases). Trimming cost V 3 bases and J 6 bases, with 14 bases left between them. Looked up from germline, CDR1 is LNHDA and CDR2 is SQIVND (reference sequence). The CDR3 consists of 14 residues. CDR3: CASSMGAGSQTQYF. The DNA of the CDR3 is TGTGCCAGTAGTATGGGGGCCGGATCCCAGACCCAGTACTTC.

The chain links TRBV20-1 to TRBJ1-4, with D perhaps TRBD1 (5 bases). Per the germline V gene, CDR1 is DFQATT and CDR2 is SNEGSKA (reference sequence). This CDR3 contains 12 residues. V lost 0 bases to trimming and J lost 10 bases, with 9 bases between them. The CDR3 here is CSARETAGKLFF. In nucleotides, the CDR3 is TGCAGTGCTAGAGAGACAGCCGGAAAACTGTTTTTT.

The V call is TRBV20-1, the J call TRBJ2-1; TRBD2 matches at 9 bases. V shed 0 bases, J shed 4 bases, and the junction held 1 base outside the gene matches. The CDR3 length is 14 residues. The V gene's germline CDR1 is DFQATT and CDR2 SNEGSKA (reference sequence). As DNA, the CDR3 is TGCAGTGCTAGAGAGCGGGAGGGTTACAATGAGCAGTTCTTC. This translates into CSAREREGYNEQFF.